A single sample gave rise to the 17 T cell receptor beta chains below, sequenced in a study of beta chain features in type 1 diabetes. Reverse transcribing all isolated RNA meant expressed TCRB transcripts were sequenced. Measured with immunoSEQ multiplex PCR; TCRdb has only the in-frame clones, and not every one. The sample yields 300,000 or so clones, around 8.5% seen once. These receptors are not linked to any known antigen. Findings and caveats of the study: People with Type 1 diabetes carried modestly yet significantly shorter TCRB CDR3s in all four CD4+ subsets.

Sequencing was performed on central memory CD4+ T cells from blood. The receptors derive from a man aged 25-45 years with type 1 diabetes.

The chain links TRBV4-3 to TRBJ2-7; the match to TRBD1 covers 7 bases. The CDR3 is made up of 15 amino acids. The junction had 8 bases not matched to a gene; V was cut back by 3 bases and J by 3 bases. CDR1 is LGHNA, CDR2 YSLEER, per germline. CDR3 region: CASSQGTEGIYEQYF. The CDR3 DNA is TGCGCCAGCAGCCAGGGGACAGAAGGGATCTACGAGCAGTACTTC.

CDR3: CASRAGDGSPLHF. The CDR3 DNA sequence: TGCGCCAGCAGGGCGGGGGACGGTTCACCCCTCCACTTT. The chain combines TRBV5-1 with TRBJ1-6; possibly TRBD1 for D (5 bases). CDR3 length equals 13 residues. Trimming pared 5 bases from V and 9 bases from J, leaving 12 bases between. Looked up from germline, CDR1 is SGHRS and CDR2 is YFSETQ.

This clone was observed a handful of times. The chain carries TRBV20-1 and TRBJ2-7, with unresolved D. V lost 7 bases, J lost 3 bases, and 10 bases lay in between. CDR1 is DFQATT and CDR2 is SNEGSKA in the germline V gene (reference sequence). The CDR3 contains 11 residues. This chain's CDR3 is CSGSTGYEQYF. The DNA of the CDR3 is TGCAGTGGGTCCACGGGCTACGAGCAGTACTTC.

The table lists this clone with many counts. The rearrangement links TRBV7-9 to TRBJ2-3; D gene ambiguous. Trimming removed 6 bases at V and 0 bases at J, with 7 bases between. This CDR3 spans 13 amino acids. Looked up from germline, CDR1 is SEHNR and CDR2 is FQNEAQ (reference sequence). CDR3: CASRRASTDTQYF. The DNA of the CDR3 is TGTGCCAGCAGACGCGCTAGCACAGATACGCAGTATTTT.

The chain carries TRBV30 and TRBJ1-1; tentative D call: TRBD1 (6 bases). Germline V lookup: CDR1 GTSNPN, CDR2 SVGIG (reference sequence). This CDR3 has 15 residues. Trimming took 0 bases from V and 5 from J, leaving 16 bases between them. CDR3 nucleotides: TGTGCCTGGAGTGTCGGAACAGGGCGGTGGACTGAAGCTTTCTTT. Translated, it gives CAWSVGTGRWTEAFF.

This clone occurred a few times. The chain has TRBV5-4 and TRBJ1-4; 9 bases fit TRBD1. The CDR3 loop spans 16 amino acids. Trimming cost V 0 bases and J 6 bases; bases outside gene matches: 6. CDR1 and CDR2 from the germline V gene are SGHNT and YYREEE (reference sequence). CDR3 sequence reads: CASSLGGTGPDEKLFF. The DNA for the CDR3 is TGTGCCAGCAGCTTGGGAGGGACAGGGCCGGATGAAAAACTGTTTTTT.

Only a few counts were recorded for this clone. The chain combines TRBV28 with TRBJ2-3; D tentatively reads TRBD1 or TRBD2 (5 bases each). Between the trimmed V and J ends, which lost 5 bases and 7 bases, there was a span of 25 bases. From germline, CDR1 is MDHEN and CDR2 SYDVKM. This CDR3 region has 17 residues. In DNA form, the CDR3 reads TGTGCCAGCAGTCTCATTCCCCCCGCCGGGACCTCTTATACGCAGTATTTT. This codes for CASSLIPPAGTSYTQYF.

The J gene is TRBJ1-2, the V gene TRBV28; D might be TRBD1 (5 bases). Trimming pared 6 bases from V and 2 bases from J, leaving 16 bases between. The CDR3 is 15 amino acids. The germline V gene has CDR1 MDHEN and CDR2 SYDVKM. Here the CDR3 DNA reads TGTGCCAGCAGCATAACCCCAGGGTCCAACTATGGCTACACCTTC. Residues: CASSITPGSNYGYTF.

The rearrangement links TRBV11-2 to TRBJ2-7; D might be TRBD2 (5 bases). Trimming pared 5 bases from V and 3 bases from J, leaving 23 bases between. This CDR3 has 17 amino acids. CDR1 is SGHAT, CDR2 FQNNGV, per germline. CDR3 sequence: CASSPTGVGLRDYEQYF. For the CDR3, the DNA is TGTGCCAGCAGCCCCACTGGTGTGGGGTTACGGGACTACGAGCAGTACTTC.

This clone showed up just a few times. This chain links TRBV7-9 with TRBJ1-2, with D uncertain. V lost 5 bases to trimming and J lost 0 bases, with 7 bases between them. This CDR3 region has 13 residues. CDR1 and CDR2 from the germline V gene are SEHNR and FQNEAQ (reference sequence). Here the CDR3 reads CASSPNANYGYTF. In DNA form, the CDR3 reads TGTGCCAGCAGCCCCAACGCTAACTATGGCTACACCTTC.

This clone was found a few times. The CDR3 DNA is TGTGCCAGCACCACCGGAGGCGGAAGCACAGATACGCAGTATTTT. Protein sequence: CASTTGGGSTDTQYF. The rearrangement uses TRBV19 and TRBJ2-3; the D gene is possibly TRBD2 (5 bases). The germline CDR1 and CDR2 sequences are LNHDA and SQIVND (reference sequence). Trimming shortened V by 9 bases and J by 0 bases, and 16 bases separated the two germline ends. The CDR3 runs to 15 residues.

This clone was detected many times. The chain carries TRBV4-3 and TRBJ1-6; D gene ambiguous. The germline CDR1 and CDR2 sequences are LGHNA and YSLEER. Trimming removed 0 bases at V and 10 bases at J, with 16 bases between. This CDR3 comprises 16 residues. The CDR3 region is CASSQDWVGVRSPLHF. The CDR3 DNA follows: TGCGCCAGCAGCCAAGATTGGGTCGGGGTTAGGTCACCCCTCCACTTT.

This rearrangement joins TRBV29-1 to TRBJ1-1; D unresolved. V was shortened by 1 base and J by 1 base, with 7 bases between the two germline ends. There are 13 residues in the CDR3. Germline CDR1 is SQVTM and CDR2 is ANQGSEA. For the CDR3, the DNA is TGCAGCGTTGAAGGACGGGAGAACACTGAAGCTTTCTTT. This codes for CSVEGRENTEAFF. The whole variable domain, filled in from reference TRBV29-1 and TRBJ1-1, reads SAVISQKPSRDICQRGTSLTIQCQVDSQVTMMFWYRQQPGQSLTLIATANQGSEATYESGFVIDKFPISRPNLTFSTLTVSNMSPEDSSIYLCSVEGRENTEAFFGQGTRLTVV.

This clone was seen more than once but under ten times. The J gene is TRBJ2-7, the V gene TRBV20-1; 8 bases are shared with TRBD1. Germline CDR1 is DFQATT and CDR2 is SNEGSKA (reference sequence). CDR3 length: 11 amino acids. The V and J ends lost 8 bases and 6 bases, in that order; junction bases with no gene match: 6. CDR3 loop: CSTGQGGEQYF. CDR3 DNA sequence: TGCAGTACCGGACAGGGCGGCGAGCAGTACTTC.

In DNA, the CDR3 is TGTGCCAGCAGCGGAGCGGTCAGGGGCCCATCCACGCCCCTCCACTTT. Translation gives CASSGAVRGPSTPLHF. This chain connects TRBV9 to TRBJ1-6, with D maybe TRBD1 (6 bases). V was trimmed by 3 bases and J by 13 bases, leaving 23 bases between them. This CDR3 comprises 16 residues. Germline V gene data show CDR1 as SGDLS and CDR2 as YYNGEE.

The chain carries TRBV28 and TRBJ1-2, with D unclear. The CDR3 extends over 13 amino acids. Germline loops: CDR1 MDHEN, CDR2 SYDVKM. The ends were cut back, 2 bases at V and 7 bases at J, with 11 bases in the middle. The DNA for the CDR3 is TGTGCCAGCAGTTTAGAATCAGGTCGTGGCTACACCTTC. This gives the protein CASSLESGRGYTF.

V is TRBV18 and J is TRBJ2-7; 9 positions match TRBD1. The CDR3 is 15 residues long. CDR1 is KGHSH, CDR2 LQKENI, per germline. With V trimmed by 3 bases and J by 0 bases, 3 bases remained unmatched. CDR3: CASSPEQGASYEQYF. CDR3 DNA sequence: TGTGCCAGCTCACCTGAACAGGGGGCCTCCTACGAGCAGTACTTC.